This T cell receptor (beta chain) was obtained from a study of blood T cell repertoires in COVID-19. Study overall: Sites in the United States, Italy and Spain provided acute and convalescent COVID-19 samples. The cDNA or gDNA used as material had been derived from T cells, B-cell-depleted T cells, or PBMCs.

Original analysis: The authors estimated nucleated cell counts from reference gene primer amplification. Generated by immunoSEQ multiplex PCR, the TCRdb table keeps only in-frame clones and is missing some. V, J and clone size are those of that table, while D and trimming were read from the DNA. The sample gives approximately 150,000 clones, 85% to 90% of which show up once; around 1.9% is in the top ten. This CDR3 contains 15 residues. The V and J ends lost 0 bases and 3 bases, in that order; junction bases with no gene match: 3. The germline CDR1 and CDR2 sequences are SGHRS and YFSETQ. Sequenced: peripheral blood. The J gene is TRBJ1-1, the V gene TRBV5-1; 9 bases are a match to TRBD1. The TCR originated in a man aged 50-60 years who had recovered from COVID-19. The CDR3 reads CASSLGTGVDTEAFF. The DNA for the CDR3 is TGCGCCAGCAGCTTGGGGACAGGGGTGGACACTGAAGCTTTCTTT.